The present entry profiles one T cell receptor beta chain with its context. Antigen specificity is unknown. The source of the sample is a study of cytomegalovirus exposure and HLA in healthy donors. Study observations and caveats: The study flagged fewer than 200 TCR beta chains as cytomegalovirus-associated. Later on, a genetic analysis was performed. It linked a missense variant in DCLRE1C with V- and J-gene trimming of TCR beta.

PCR employed 60 Vbeta and 13 Jbeta primers. Libraries were prepared by immunoSEQ multiplex PCR; TCRdb keeps only in-frame clonotypes and omits some of them. Its table records tens of thousands of clones. The sequenced sample was PBMCs. This TCR came from a man aged 45 to 65 in good health and CMV-seronegative.

The CDR3 reads CASSWGQGRDEQFF. The CDR3 DNA reads as TGTGCCAGCAGCTGGGGACAGGGGCGCGATGAGCAGTTCTTC. This chain links TRBV7-9 with TRBJ2-1, with 10 nucleotides matching TRBD1. Per germline, CDR1 SEHNR and CDR2 FQNEAQ (reference sequence). This CDR3 has 14 amino acids. V trimming: 4 bases; J trimming: 8 bases; junction bases outside the gene matches: 5.